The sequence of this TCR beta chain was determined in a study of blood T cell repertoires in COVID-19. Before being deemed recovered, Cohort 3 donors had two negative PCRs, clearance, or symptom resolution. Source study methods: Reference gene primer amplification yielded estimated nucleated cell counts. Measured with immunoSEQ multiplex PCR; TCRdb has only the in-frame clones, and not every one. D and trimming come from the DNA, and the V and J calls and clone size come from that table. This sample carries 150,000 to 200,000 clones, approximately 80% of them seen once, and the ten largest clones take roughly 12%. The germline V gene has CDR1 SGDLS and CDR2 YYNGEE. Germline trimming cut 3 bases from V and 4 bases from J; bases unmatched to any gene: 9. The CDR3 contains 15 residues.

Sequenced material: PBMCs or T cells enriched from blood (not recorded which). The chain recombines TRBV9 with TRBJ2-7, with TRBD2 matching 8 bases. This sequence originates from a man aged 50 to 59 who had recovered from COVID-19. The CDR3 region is CASSGSSGGPYEQYF. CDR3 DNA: TGTGCCAGCAGCGGTTCAAGCGGGGGTCCGTACGAGCAGTACTTC.